This T cell receptor (beta chain) was identified during a study of beta chain features in type 1 diabetes. Overall study context: Patients and healthy donors were similar in age, gender and cell yields. General study points: For type 1 diabetes patients, VDJ junctions showed fewer insertions and more deletions. Healthy donors had naive, central memory and Treg TCRB repertoires that appeared less similar than those seen among patients.

One heparinised blood draw, averaging roughly 120 mL, came from each donor. There are 16 residues in the CDR3. The V gene end was trimmed by 0 bases and the J gene end by 1 base; junction bases not matched to a gene: 6. All of the isolated RNA was reverse transcribed, so expressed TCRB transcripts were sequenced. The method was immunoSEQ multiplex PCR; TCRdb's version includes in-frame clones alone and lacks a portion of them. The sample lists 35,000 to 50,000 clones, about 50% occurring once. This clone has only a few counts. Antigen specificity is unknown. The sequenced material came from stem cell memory CD4+ T cells from blood. The clonotype originates from a woman aged 25 to 39 in good health. The chain recombines TRBV23-1 with TRBJ2-7, with TRBD2 matching 7 bases. TRBV23-1 is designated an ORF whose function remains uncertain. DNA of the CDR3: TGCGCCAGCAGTCAATCGGGGGGGGTAGTATCCTACGAGCAGTACTTC. The encoded protein is CASSQSGGVVSYEQYF.